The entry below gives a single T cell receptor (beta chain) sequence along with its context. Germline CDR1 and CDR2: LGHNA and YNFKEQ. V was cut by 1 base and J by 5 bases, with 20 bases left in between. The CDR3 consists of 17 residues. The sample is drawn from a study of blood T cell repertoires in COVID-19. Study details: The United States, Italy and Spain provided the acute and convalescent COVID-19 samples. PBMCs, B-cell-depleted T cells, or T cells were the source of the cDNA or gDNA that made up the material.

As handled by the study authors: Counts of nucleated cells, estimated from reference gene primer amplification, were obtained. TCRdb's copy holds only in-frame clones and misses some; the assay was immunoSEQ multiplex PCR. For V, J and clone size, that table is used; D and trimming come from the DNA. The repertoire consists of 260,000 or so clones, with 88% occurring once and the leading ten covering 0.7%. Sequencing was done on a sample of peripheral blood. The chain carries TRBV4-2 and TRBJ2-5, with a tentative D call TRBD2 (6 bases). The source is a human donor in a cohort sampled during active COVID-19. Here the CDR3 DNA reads TGTGCCAGCAGCCAAGGAAAGCTATCGGGAGTAAAGGAGACCCAGTACTTC. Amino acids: CASSQGKLSGVKETQYF.